This T cell receptor (beta chain) was identified during a study of radiation and T cells in renal cell carcinoma. General study findings and limits: From baseline, blood top tumor clonotypes peaked at 2 weeks post-radiation.

The time point here: blood 4 weeks post-SBRT, at nephrectomy. Treatment specified: 15 Gy SBRT to primary tumor, nephrectomy 4 weeks later. Serial blood draws occurred at baseline and 2 and 4 weeks post-SBRT. In regard to this clone: Its antigen is as yet unknown.

TCRdb keeps only in-frame clones here, not all; method: immunoSEQ multiplex PCR. Of just under 150,000 clones in the sample, 75% to 90% were seen once. This CDR3 spans 18 amino acids. The J segment lost 0 bases and the V segment lost 1 base, leaving 6 bases of the junction unmatched. Per germline, CDR1 KGHSH and CDR2 LQKENI. The specimen was blood, collected from a patient whose treatment included radiotherapy and nephrectomy. The receptor comes from a woman aged 45-59 years with renal cell carcinoma. The V call is TRBV18, the J call TRBJ2-2; TRBD2 agrees at 9 bases. The CDR3 loop reads CASSPRASGASNTGELFF. CDR3 in DNA: TGTGCCAGCTCACCACGGGCTAGCGGGGCTTCGAACACCGGGGAGCTGTTTTTT.